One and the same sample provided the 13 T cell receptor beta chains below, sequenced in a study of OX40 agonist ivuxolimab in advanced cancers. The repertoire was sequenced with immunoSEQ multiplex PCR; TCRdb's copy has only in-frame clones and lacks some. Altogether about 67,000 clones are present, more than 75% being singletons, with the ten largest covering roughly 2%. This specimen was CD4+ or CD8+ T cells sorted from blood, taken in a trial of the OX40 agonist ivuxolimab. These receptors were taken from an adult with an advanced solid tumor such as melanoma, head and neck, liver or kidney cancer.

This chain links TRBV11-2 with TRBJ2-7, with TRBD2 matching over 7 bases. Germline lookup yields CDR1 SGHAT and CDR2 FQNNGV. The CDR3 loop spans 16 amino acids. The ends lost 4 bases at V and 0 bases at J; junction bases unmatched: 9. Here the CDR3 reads CASSSGKAGISYEQYF. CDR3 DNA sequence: TGTGCCAGCAGCTCTGGGAAAGCGGGAATCTCCTACGAGCAGTACTTC. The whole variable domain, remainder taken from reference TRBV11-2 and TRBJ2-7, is EAGVAQSPRYKIIEKRQSVAFWCNPISGHATLYWYQQILGQGPKLLIQFQNNGVVDDSQLPKDRFSAERLKGVDSTLKIQPAKLEDSAVYLCASSSGKAGISYEQYFGPGTRLTVT.

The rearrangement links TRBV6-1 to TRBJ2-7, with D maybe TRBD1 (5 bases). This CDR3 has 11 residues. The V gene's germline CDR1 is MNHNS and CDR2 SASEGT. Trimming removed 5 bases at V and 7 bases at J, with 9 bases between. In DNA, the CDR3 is TGTGCCAGCAGTACAGACAGAGAGCAGTACTTC. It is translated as CASSTDREQYF.

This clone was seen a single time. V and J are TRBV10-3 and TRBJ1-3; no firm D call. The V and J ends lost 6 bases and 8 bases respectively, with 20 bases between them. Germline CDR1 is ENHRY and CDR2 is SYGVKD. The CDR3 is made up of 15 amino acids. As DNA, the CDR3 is TGTGCCATCAGCAGTGCAGATTCCTTTGGGGACACCATATATTTT. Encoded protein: CAISSADSFGDTIYF.

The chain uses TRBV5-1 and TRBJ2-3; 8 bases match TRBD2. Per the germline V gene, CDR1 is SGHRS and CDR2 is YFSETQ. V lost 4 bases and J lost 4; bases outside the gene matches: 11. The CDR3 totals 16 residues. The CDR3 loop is CASSGGERGISDTQYF. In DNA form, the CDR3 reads TGCGCCAGCAGCGGGGGTGAGCGGGGGATTTCAGATACGCAGTATTTT.

This chain's CDR3 is CASSPKESGTHQPQHF. The CDR3, as DNA: TGTGCCAGCTCACCAAAAGAAAGCGGAACCCATCAGCCCCAGCATTTT. The chain employs TRBV18 and TRBJ1-5, with D unclear. CDR1 and CDR2 (germline): KGHSH, LQKENI. V dropped 2 bases and J dropped 5 bases, with 16 bases sitting between them. The CDR3 is 16 amino acids.

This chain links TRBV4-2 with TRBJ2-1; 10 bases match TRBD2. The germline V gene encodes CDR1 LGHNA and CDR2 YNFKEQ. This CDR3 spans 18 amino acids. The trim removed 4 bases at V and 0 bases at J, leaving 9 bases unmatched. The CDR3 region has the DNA TGTGCCAGCAGCCGGAGATTAGCGGGAGGTAGCTCCTACAATGAGCAGTTCTTC. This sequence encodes CASSRRLAGGSSYNEQFF.

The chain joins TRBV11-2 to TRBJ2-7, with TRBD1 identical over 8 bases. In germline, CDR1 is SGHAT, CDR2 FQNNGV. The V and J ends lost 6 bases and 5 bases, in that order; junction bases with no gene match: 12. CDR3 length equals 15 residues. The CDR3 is CASRGAGTGGNEQYF. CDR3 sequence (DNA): TGTGCCAGCAGGGGAGCCGGGACAGGAGGCAACGAGCAGTACTTC.

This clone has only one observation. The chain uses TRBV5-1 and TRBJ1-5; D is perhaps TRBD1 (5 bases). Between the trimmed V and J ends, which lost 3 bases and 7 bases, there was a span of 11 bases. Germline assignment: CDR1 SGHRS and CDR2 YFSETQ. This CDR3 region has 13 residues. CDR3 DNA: TGCGCCAGCAGCTACGGGGGAGACCAGCCCCAGCATTTT. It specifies CASSYGGDQPQHF.

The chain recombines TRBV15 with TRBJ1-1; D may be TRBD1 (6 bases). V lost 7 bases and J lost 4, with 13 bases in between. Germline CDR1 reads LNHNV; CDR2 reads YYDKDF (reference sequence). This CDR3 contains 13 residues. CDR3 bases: TGTGCCACCAAAACAGGGATGGGCACTGAAGCTTTCTTT. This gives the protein CATKTGMGTEAFF.

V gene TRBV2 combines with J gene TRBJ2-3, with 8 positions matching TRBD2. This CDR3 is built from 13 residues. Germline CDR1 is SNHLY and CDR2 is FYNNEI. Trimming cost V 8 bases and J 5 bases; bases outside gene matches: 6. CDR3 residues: CASGLAGGDTQYF. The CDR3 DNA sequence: TGTGCCAGCGGACTAGCTGGGGGAGATACGCAGTATTTT.

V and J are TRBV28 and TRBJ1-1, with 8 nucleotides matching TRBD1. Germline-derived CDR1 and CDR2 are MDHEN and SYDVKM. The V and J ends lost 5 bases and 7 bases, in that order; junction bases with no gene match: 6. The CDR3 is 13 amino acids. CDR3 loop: CASSKQGVDEAFF. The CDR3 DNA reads TGTGCCAGCAGTAAACAGGGGGTGGATGAAGCTTTCTTT. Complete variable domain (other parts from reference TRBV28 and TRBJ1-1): DVKVTQSSRYLVKRTGEKVFLECVQDMDHENMFWYRQDPGLGLRLIYFSYDVKMKEKGDIPEGYSVSREKKERFSLILESASTNQTSMYLCASSKQGVDEAFFGQGTRLTVV.

The CDR3 here is CAWSSAGQGWETQYF. The CDR3 coding sequence is TGTGCCTGGAGCTCCGCGGGACAGGGTTGGGAGACCCAGTACTTC. This rearrangement joins TRBV30 to TRBJ2-5; TRBD1 agrees at 9 bases. With V trimmed by 3 bases and J by 5 bases, 10 bases remained unmatched. CDR1 and CDR2 from the germline V gene are GTSNPN and SVGIG (reference sequence). This CDR3 is 15 amino acids long.

CDR3 in DNA: TGTGCCAGCAGCGACCAGGGCAATACGCAGTATTTT. This sequence encodes CASSDQGNTQYF. The V and J genes are TRBV7-9 and TRBJ2-3; D is possibly TRBD1 (5 bases). The germline V gene has CDR1 SEHNR and CDR2 FQNEAQ (reference sequence). The CDR3 has 12 amino acids. V was cut by 5 bases and J by 7 bases, with 10 bases left in between.